This T cell receptor (beta chain) was recorded in a study of radiotherapy plus CTLA-4 blockade in lung cancer. Generated by immunoSEQ multiplex PCR, the TCRdb table keeps only in-frame clones and is missing some. The sample includes 50,000 to 65,000 clones, around 80% of them seen just once. V was trimmed by 2 bases and J by 0 bases, leaving 8 bases between them. CDR3 length: 15 residues. Germline V CDR1 and CDR2: MNHNY, SVGAGI (reference sequence). The chain has TRBV6-6 and TRBJ2-1, with D tentatively TRBD1 (6 bases). This TCR derives from a human donor with non-small cell lung cancer who had a partial response to radiotherapy plus ipilimumab. Sequencing was performed on peripheral blood, taken from a patient treated with radiotherapy plus ipilimumab. The chain's CDR3 is CASSYRGSSYNEQFF. The CDR3 DNA reads as TGTGCCAGCAGTTACAGGGGGAGCTCCTACAATGAGCAGTTCTTC.